Following are 21 T cell receptor beta chains from one sample sequenced in a study of regulatory T cells in long-lasting Graves disease. Specified time point: newly diagnosed GD, antithyroid drugs for less than 3 months. RNA extracted from PBMCs served as the sequencing template. Library construction for TCR beta used iRepertoire HTBI primers and Arm-PCR of CDR3 regions. MiXCR, run by TCRdb on the multiplex PCR reads, gives a single entry per CDR3 protein. The table shows under 800,000 distinct CDR3 sequences, with 15% to 20% occurring only once. A further study also used this sample, focusing on T cells in Graves' hyperthyroidism and ophthalmopathy.

Sequenced here: peripheral blood mononuclear cells (PBMCs), sampled at new diagnosis, from a patient treated with antithyroid drugs. The origin of the receptors is a woman aged 30 to 39 with Graves disease.

This clonotype was counted a few times. The chain employs TRBV28 and TRBJ1-2; D might be TRBD1 (5 bases). Germline assignment: CDR1 MDHEN and CDR2 SYDVKM. The CDR3 runs to 12 residues. Trimming took 6 bases from V and 7 from J, leaving 12 bases between them. CDR3: CASRQELLGYTF. In DNA, the CDR3 is TGTGCCAGCAGACAGGAGCTACTTGGCTACACCTTC.

The gene calls are TRBV28 and TRBJ1-2; TRBD1 might be the D (5 bases). V was clipped by 4 bases and J by 7 bases, with 13 bases between them. Germline V gene lookup returns CDR1 MDHEN and CDR2 SYDVKM. The CDR3 length is 13 residues. CDR3 nucleotide sequence: TGTGCCAGCAGTTCTGGGACGATAGGTGGCTACACCTTC. Translation gives CASSSGTIGGYTF.

This clonotype was found many times. The chain is built from TRBV7-2 and TRBJ2-4; 11 bases agree with TRBD2. The CDR3 runs to 14 residues. J gave up 7 bases and V 5 bases, and 4 bases lay outside the gene matches. Germline CDR1 and CDR2: SGHTA and FQGNSA. Here the CDR3 reads CASSTGLADNIQYF. In DNA form, the CDR3 reads TGTGCCAGCAGCACGGGACTAGCGGACAACATTCAGTACTTC.

This clonotype was counted many times. As DNA, the CDR3 is TGTGCCTGGAGGCTATGGAGCGACGGCTACACCTTC. This codes for CAWRLWSDGYTF. This rearrangement joins TRBV30 to TRBJ1-2; no clear D. From germline, CDR1 is GTSNPN and CDR2 SVGIG (reference sequence). CDR3 length: 12 amino acids. Trimming took off 3 bases at V and 8 bases at J, with 13 bases between the two ends.

The chain recombines TRBV4-1 with TRBJ1-1; 8 positions agree with TRBD1. Germline assignment: CDR1 MGHRA and CDR2 YSYEKL. J gave up 7 bases and V 1 base, and 5 bases lay outside the gene matches. CDR3 length: 14 amino acids. CDR3 bases: TGCGCCAGCAGCCAAGGGGAACAGGGGGATGAAGCTTTCTTT. Its protein product is CASSQGEQGDEAFF.

This clonotype was detected only a few times. The chain uses TRBV20-1 and TRBJ2-5, with D maybe TRBD2 (5 bases). In germline, CDR1 is DFQATT, CDR2 SNEGSKA (reference sequence). The CDR3 runs to 13 residues. Trimming left V 4 bases short and J 5 bases short, with 14 bases between. The CDR3, as DNA: TGCAGTGCTACGTTGAGGACGGGGGAGACCCAGTACTTC. The encoded protein is CSATLRTGETQYF.

J is TRBJ2-5 and V is TRBV19, with 10 bases identical to TRBD2. The germline V gene encodes CDR1 LNHDA and CDR2 SQIVND (reference sequence). The trim removed 3 bases at V and 5 bases at J, leaving 3 bases unmatched. CDR3 length: 14 amino acids. CDR3 DNA: TGTGCCAGTAGTATTGGAGCGGGAGGGGAGACCCAGTACTTC. It specifies CASSIGAGGETQYF.

V and J are TRBV27 and TRBJ2-2, with D perhaps TRBD1 (6 bases). The CDR3 is made up of 18 amino acids. V was cut by 1 base and J by 2 bases, with 17 bases left in between. Germline values: CDR1 MNHEY, CDR2 SMNVEV (reference sequence). CDR3 amino acids: CASSLFTPGARNTGELFF. In DNA form, the CDR3 reads TGTGCCAGCAGTTTATTCACCCCAGGGGCTAGAAACACCGGGGAGCTGTTTTTT.

At least ten counts were recorded for this clonotype. This chain links TRBV6-1 with TRBJ1-1, with 7 bases that match TRBD1. Germline assignment: CDR1 MNHNS and CDR2 SASEGT. The length of the CDR3 is 18 residues. V gave up 6 bases and J gave up 1 base; unmatched junction bases: 17. CDR3 loop: CASRTTPGGAKANTEAFF. CDR3 sequence (DNA): TGTGCCAGCAGGACCACTCCAGGGGGGGCCAAAGCGAACACTGAAGCTTTCTTT.

This clonotype was counted at least ten times. V gene TRBV5-1 combines with J gene TRBJ1-1; no reliable D call. V was pared by 3 bases and J by 1 base, with 16 bases between. This CDR3 is built from 16 residues. CDR1 and CDR2 (germline): SGHRS, YFSETQ. The CDR3 DNA reads TGCGCCAGCAGCTCTCCGGTGAAGGTAGGGAACACTGAAGCTTTCTTT. This gives the protein CASSSPVKVGNTEAFF.

This chain joins TRBV6-5 and TRBJ2-6, with D hard to call. The CDR3 runs 16 residues. The V end lost 0 bases, the J end lost 4 bases, and 10 bases lay between the germline ends. Germline V gives CDR1 MNHEY, CDR2 SVGAGI. CDR3 protein: CASSYSGGLGANVLTF. The DNA for the CDR3 is TGTGCCAGCAGTTACTCCGGCGGTCTCGGGGCCAACGTCCTGACTTTC.

This clonotype was seen many times. The V gene is TRBV28, the J gene TRBJ2-7, with D possibly TRBD1 on 5 matching bases. This CDR3 contains 14 residues. The ends were cut back, 8 bases at V and 7 bases at J, with 21 bases in the middle. Germline assignment: CDR1 MDHEN and CDR2 SYDVKM. As DNA, the CDR3 is TGTGCCAGCCTACCCCAGGGTAGGTCGCAGGAGCAGTACTTC. Protein product: CASLPQGRSQEQYF.

The chain carries TRBV12-3 or TRBV12-4 and TRBJ1-2; 7 bases map to TRBD1. This CDR3 region has 16 residues. The J segment lost 0 bases and the V segment lost 4 bases, leaving 8 bases of the junction unmatched. CDR3 DNA: TGTGCCAGCAGTTCGCGCTGGGACAGACCTAACTATGGCTACACCTTC. Translating gives CASSSRWDRPNYGYTF.

This clonotype was observed a few times. The chain joins TRBV27 to TRBJ1-5; no definite D call. This CDR3 is built from 16 residues. The germline V gene encodes CDR1 MNHEY and CDR2 SMNVEV (reference sequence). The ends were cut back, 0 bases at V and 6 bases at J, with 15 bases in the middle. CDR3 region: CASSLSMASIGQPQHF. The CDR3 nucleotides read TGTGCCAGCAGTTTATCGATGGCCTCGATTGGTCAGCCCCAGCATTTT.

Note on this clonotype: It is likely a read error, because the conserved phenylalanine at the end of the CDR3 is missing. J is TRBJ2-1 and V is TRBV10-3; D unresolved. Trimming removed 6 bases at V and 9 bases at J, with 21 bases between. Germline CDR1 and CDR2: ENHRY and SYGVKD. The CDR3 contains 15 residues. The CDR3: CAIRTSSVVISEQFS. DNA of the CDR3: TGTGCCATCAGGACGTCCTCGGTGGTTATTAGTGAGCAGTTCTCC.

This clonotype was observed a few times. The gene calls are TRBV25-1 and TRBJ2-2; 9 bases match TRBD1. CDR1 and CDR2 from the germline V gene are MGHDK and SYGVNS. The CDR3 covers 16 residues. V shed 5 bases and J 5 bases; nucleotides not matched to a gene: 9. CDR3 sequence: CASSSLRDRVTGELFF. DNA for the CDR3: TGTGCCAGCAGTTCACTCCGGGACAGGGTTACCGGGGAGCTGTTTTTT.

This clonotype was seen many times. The rearrangement links TRBV27 to TRBJ1-2; D may be TRBD1 (5 bases). V lost 5 bases and J lost 2, with 15 bases in between. CDR3 length: 15 amino acids. Germline-derived CDR1 and CDR2 are MNHEY and SMNVEV (reference sequence). The CDR3 bases are TGTGCCAGCAGTCCTTCGGGACGGCAGAACTATGGCTACACCTTC. It translates to CASSPSGRQNYGYTF.

V is TRBV29-1 and J is TRBJ1-2; unclear D gene. The CDR3 loop spans 12 amino acids. V was cut by 1 base and J by 6 bases, with 9 bases left in between. Germline values: CDR1 SQVTM, CDR2 ANQGSEA. CDR3 protein: CSVEGQEDGYTF. The CDR3 nucleotides are TGCAGCGTTGAAGGTCAGGAGGATGGCTACACCTTC.

This clonotype was observed at least ten times. The V and J genes are TRBV30 and TRBJ2-1, with a weak D call TRBD2 (5 bases). The CDR3 covers 11 residues. Trimming pared 0 bases from V and 12 bases from J, leaving 9 bases between. The V gene's germline CDR1 is GTSNPN and CDR2 SVGIG (reference sequence). The CDR3 DNA sequence: TGTGCCTGGAGTGTAAACGAGGGGCAGTTCTTC. Translated: CAWSVNEGQFF.

This clonotype has ten or more counts. The rearrangement links TRBV28 to TRBJ1-5, with 7 bases fitting TRBD1. Per the germline V gene, CDR1 is MDHEN and CDR2 is SYDVKM. Trimming took 7 bases from V and 6 from J; bases not matched to a gene: 21. CDR3 length equals 18 residues. CDR3 sequence: CASKGTGAGTYWGQPQHF. Here the CDR3 DNA reads TGTGCCAGCAAAGGTACAGGGGCGGGAACATATTGGGGTCAGCCCCAGCATTTT.

This clonotype was picked up many times. This chain uses TRBV5-1 with TRBJ2-2; no clear D. V shed 8 bases and J shed 1 base, with 12 bases lying between them. The CDR3 runs to 14 residues. The germline CDR1 and CDR2 sequences are SGHRS and YFSETQ. The CDR3 region is CASTGSRNTGELFF. CDR3 bases: TGCGCCAGTACCGGATCCAGGAACACCGGGGAGCTGTTTTTT.